The TCR beta chain described here comes from a study of blood T cell repertoires in COVID-19. The overall study: T cells, B-cell-depleted T cells, or PBMCs supplied cDNA or gDNA.

Authors' analysis steps: The authors estimated nucleated cell counts from reference gene primer amplification. Only in-frame clones appear in the TCRdb table, and some are missing; sequencing was by immunoSEQ multiplex PCR. V, J and clone size derive from that table, while D and trimming were established from the DNA sequence. This sample has about 150,000 clones, with 79% found just once. Participants, roughly 18 to 90 years old, spanned approximately 25 US areas. Researchers sorted participants into cohorts using their self-reported clinical history. Per the germline V gene, CDR1 is ENHRY and CDR2 is SYGVKD. Trimming cost V 10 bases and J 5 bases, with 15 bases left between them. The CDR3 extends over 12 amino acids.

The sequence was obtained from a woman in her 70s in a cohort exposed to, infected with or recovered from COVID-19 (not recorded which). Sequenced sample: PBMCs or T cells enriched from blood (not recorded which). The chain joins TRBV10-3 to TRBJ2-7, with TRBD2 as a possible D gene (5 bases). CDR3 residues: CATVAGGDEQYF. CDR3 coding DNA: TGTGCCACCGTCGCGGGCGGCGACGAGCAGTACTTC.